These T cell receptor beta chains were read from a single sample in a study of identical twins. TCRdb re-called the 5' RACE reads through MiXCR, storing one row per CDR3 protein. Seen here are some 96,000 distinct CDR3 sequences, about 6.1% observed once, and the top ten hold approximately 12%. The specimen sequenced was memory T cells sorted from blood. These receptors came from a woman aged 50 to 60 in good health. The conserved cysteine and the conserved F or W are not part of the CDR3 here. Rows give clone size only sometimes, using once, few, many, or a class for an expanded clone.

v_call clone_size cdr3_aa
TRBV5-1 many ASRLAANTGELF
TRBV5-5 many ASSSKGDGLGETQY
TRBV6-1 - ASRTSGLQETQY
TRBV4-1 many ASSQDTVGGEKLF
TRBV5-1 medium-sized ASTGGGRAGADTQY
TRBV27 - ASSPIGLAGYEQY
TRBV13 many ASSLTGRSNEKLF
TRBV7-6 - ASSLADKETQY
TRBV7-2 many ASSRLGAYNEQF
TRBV6-1 once ASSESLGRDTQY